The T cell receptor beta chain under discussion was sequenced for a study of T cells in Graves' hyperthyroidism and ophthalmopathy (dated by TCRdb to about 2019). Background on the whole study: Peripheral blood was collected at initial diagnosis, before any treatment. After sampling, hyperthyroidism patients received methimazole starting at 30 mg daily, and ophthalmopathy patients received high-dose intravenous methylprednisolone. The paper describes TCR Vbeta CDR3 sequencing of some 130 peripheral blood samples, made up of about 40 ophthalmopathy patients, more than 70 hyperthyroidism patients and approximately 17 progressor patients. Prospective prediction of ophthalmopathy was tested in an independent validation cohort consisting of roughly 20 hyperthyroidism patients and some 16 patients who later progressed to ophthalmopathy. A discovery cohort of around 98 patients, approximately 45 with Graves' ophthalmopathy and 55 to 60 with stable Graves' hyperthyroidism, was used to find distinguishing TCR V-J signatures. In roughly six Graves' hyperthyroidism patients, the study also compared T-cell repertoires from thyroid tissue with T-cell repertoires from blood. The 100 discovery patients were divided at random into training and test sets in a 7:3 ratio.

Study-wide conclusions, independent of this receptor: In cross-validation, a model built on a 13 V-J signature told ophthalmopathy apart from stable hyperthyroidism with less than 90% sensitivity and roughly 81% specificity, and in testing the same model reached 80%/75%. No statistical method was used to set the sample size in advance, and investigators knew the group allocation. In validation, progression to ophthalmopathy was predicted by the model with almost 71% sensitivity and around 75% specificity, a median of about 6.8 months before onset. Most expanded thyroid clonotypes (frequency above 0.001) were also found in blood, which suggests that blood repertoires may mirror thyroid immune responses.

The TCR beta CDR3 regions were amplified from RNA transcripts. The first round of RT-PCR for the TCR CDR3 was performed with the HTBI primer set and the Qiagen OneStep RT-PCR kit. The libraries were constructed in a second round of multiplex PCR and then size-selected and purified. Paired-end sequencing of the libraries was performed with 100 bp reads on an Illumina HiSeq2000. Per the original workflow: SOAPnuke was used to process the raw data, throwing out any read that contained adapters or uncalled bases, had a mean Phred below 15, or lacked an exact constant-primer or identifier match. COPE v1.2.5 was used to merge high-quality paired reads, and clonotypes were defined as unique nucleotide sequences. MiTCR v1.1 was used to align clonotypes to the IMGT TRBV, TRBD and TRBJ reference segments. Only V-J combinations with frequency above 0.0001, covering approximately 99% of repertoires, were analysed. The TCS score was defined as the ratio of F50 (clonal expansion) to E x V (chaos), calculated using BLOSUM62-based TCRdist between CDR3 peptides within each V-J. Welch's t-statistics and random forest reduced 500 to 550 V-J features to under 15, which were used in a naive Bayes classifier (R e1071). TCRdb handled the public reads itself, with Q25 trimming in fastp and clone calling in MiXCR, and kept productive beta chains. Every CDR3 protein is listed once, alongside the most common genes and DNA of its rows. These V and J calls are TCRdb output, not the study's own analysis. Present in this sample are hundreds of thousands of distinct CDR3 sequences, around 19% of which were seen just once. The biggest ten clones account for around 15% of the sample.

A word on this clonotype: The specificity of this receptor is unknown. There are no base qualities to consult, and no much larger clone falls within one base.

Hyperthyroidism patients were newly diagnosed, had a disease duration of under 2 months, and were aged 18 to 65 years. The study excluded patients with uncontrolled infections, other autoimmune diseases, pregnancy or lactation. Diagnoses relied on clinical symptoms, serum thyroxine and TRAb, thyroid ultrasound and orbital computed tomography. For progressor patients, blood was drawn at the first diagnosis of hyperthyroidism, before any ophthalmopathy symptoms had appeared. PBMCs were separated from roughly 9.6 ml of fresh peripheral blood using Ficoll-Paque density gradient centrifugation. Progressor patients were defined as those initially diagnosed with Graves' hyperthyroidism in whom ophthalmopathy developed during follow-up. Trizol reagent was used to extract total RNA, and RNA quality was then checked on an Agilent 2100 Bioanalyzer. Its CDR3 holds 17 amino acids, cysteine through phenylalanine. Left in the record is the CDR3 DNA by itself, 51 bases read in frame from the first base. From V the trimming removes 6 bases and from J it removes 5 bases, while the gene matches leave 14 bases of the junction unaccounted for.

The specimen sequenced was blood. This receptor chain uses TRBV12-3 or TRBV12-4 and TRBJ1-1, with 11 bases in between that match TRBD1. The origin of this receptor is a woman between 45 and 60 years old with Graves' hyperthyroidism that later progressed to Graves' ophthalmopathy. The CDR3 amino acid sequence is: CASSSTRTGGARTEAFF. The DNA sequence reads TGTGCCAGCAGCTCTACCCGGACAGGGGGCGCCCGGACTGAAGCTTTCTTT.